The clone carrying this T cell receptor (beta chain) was seen a handful of times. This sample was taken from a study of T cell changes during pregnancy in multiple sclerosis. Germline V CDR1 and CDR2: LNHDA, SQIVND (reference sequence). Trimming pared 3 bases from V and 7 bases from J, leaving 10 bases between. The CDR3 loop spans 14 amino acids. Method: immunoSEQ multiplex PCR; TCRdb's copy keeps in-frame clones and lacks some. The sample has under 30,000 clones; about 92% are singletons. The chain is built from TRBV19 and TRBJ1-6; D is uncertain. The sequence derives from a female donor with multiple sclerosis, enrolled in a pregnancy study. The sample here was CD4+ T cells from peripheral blood mononuclear cells, taken after pregnancy. This chain's CDR3 is CASSIYPENSPLHF. The CDR3 DNA follows: TGTGCCAGTAGTATTTACCCGGAGAATTCACCCCTCCACTTT.